Presented here are 20 T cell receptor beta chains from one specimen sequenced in a study of CD8 T cells in ankylosing spondylitis. TCRdb re-derived calls from the 5' RACE reads in MiXCR, one entry per CDR3 protein. The sample lists approximately 100,000 distinct CDR3 sequences; 7.5% to 9% were seen once. Input material: blood, either unsorted or a sorted T cell fraction (not recorded which). Receptor source: a male donor with ankylosing spondylitis or in good health (not recorded which).

At least ten counts were recorded for this clonotype. The V gene is TRBV20-1, the J gene TRBJ2-3; D ambiguous. This CDR3 has 15 amino acids. V lost 3 bases and J 1 base, leaving 14 bases between the germline ends. Germline CDR1 DFQATT, CDR2 SNEGSKA (reference sequence). The CDR3 region has the DNA TGCAGTGCTAGTCTGCTCTACCGAGGCACAGATACGCAGTATTTT. Translation: CSASLLYRGTDTQYF.

This clonotype was found many times. V and J are TRBV4-3 and TRBJ2-5; TRBD1 or TRBD2 may be the D gene (7 bases each). The germline V gene encodes CDR1 LGHNA and CDR2 YSLEER. This CDR3 has 15 residues. V dropped 2 bases and J dropped 6 bases, with 16 bases sitting between them. CDR3 nucleotide sequence: TGCGCCAGCAGCCAAACTAGCGACAGGGATCAGACCCAGTACTTC. Its translation: CASSQTSDRDQTQYF.

A remark on this clonotype: This may be a read error, as it is one base from a much larger clone. The chain links TRBV18 to TRBJ2-7; 8 positions agree with TRBD1. The V and J ends lost 3 bases and 6 bases, in that order; junction bases with no gene match: 10. Per the germline V gene, CDR1 is KGHSH and CDR2 is LQKENI. This CDR3 contains 15 residues. The CDR3 here is CASSPSGQQGAEQYF. In DNA, the CDR3 is TGTGCCAGCTCACCTTCGGGACAGCAGGGGGCCGAGCAGTACTTC.

There are many counts of this clonotype. The chain combines TRBV10-3 with TRBJ1-2, with 9 bases aligning to TRBD1. CDR1 ENHRY and CDR2 SYGVKD come from the germline V gene. CDR3 length: 15 amino acids. J was trimmed by 8 bases and V by 2 bases; bases with no gene match: 9. The CDR3 region is CAISERDRASGGYTF. In DNA, the CDR3 is TGTGCCATCAGTGAGAGGGACAGGGCTTCAGGCGGCTACACCTTC.

This clonotype appeared many times. The chain links TRBV19 to TRBJ1-5, with no clear D. Germline-derived CDR1 and CDR2 are LNHDA and SQIVND (reference sequence). The CDR3 loop spans 13 amino acids. The V end lost 2 bases, the J end lost 7 bases, and 9 bases lay between the germline ends. The CDR3 loop is CASSIMLGQPQHF. For the CDR3, the DNA is TGTGCCAGTAGTATAATGTTGGGCCAGCCCCAGCATTTT.

As to this clonotype: A much larger clone is a single base away; this may be a read error. The chain carries TRBV11-2 and TRBJ1-1, with D possibly matching TRBD1 (5 bases). The germline V gene has CDR1 SGHAT and CDR2 FQNNGV. The CDR3 spans 16 residues. This CDR3 is CASSLGDLRMNTEVFF. CDR3 bases: TGTGCCAGCAGCTTAGGGGACCTCCGGATGAACACTGAAGTTTTCTTT.

In this sample, this clonotype turned up many times. The V call is TRBV10-3, the J call TRBJ2-1; 11 bases agree with TRBD2. Germline loops: CDR1 ENHRY, CDR2 SYGVKD. The CDR3 runs to 16 residues. Trimming at V came to 6 bases and at J to 0 bases, leaving 4 bases not matched to a gene. DNA for the CDR3: TGTGCCATCAGCACCGGGACTAGCGGCTCCTACAATGAGCAGTTCTTC. Its translation: CAISTGTSGSYNEQFF.

This clonotype was seen a few times. V and J are TRBV7-2 and TRBJ2-4; TRBD1 aligns across 7 bases. CDR3 length: 15 residues. Germline trimming cut 0 bases from V and 8 bases from J; bases unmatched to any gene: 7. Germline V gene lookup returns CDR1 SGHTA and CDR2 FQGNSA. The chain's CDR3 is CASSLALTGVDIQYF. The CDR3 DNA sequence: TGTGCCAGCAGCTTAGCGCTAACAGGGGTGGACATTCAGTACTTC.

Many counts were recorded for this clonotype. J is TRBJ2-1 and V is TRBV10-3; 7 nucleotides agree with TRBD2. Germline V lookup: CDR1 ENHRY, CDR2 SYGVKD. This CDR3 has 14 amino acids. The V segment lost 6 bases and the J segment 5 bases; nucleotides outside the gene matches: 7. The CDR3 is CAIRAGLADNEQFF. The DNA of the CDR3 is TGTGCCATCAGAGCGGGACTGGCGGACAATGAGCAGTTCTTC.

This clonotype was counted at least ten times. This sequence joins TRBV2 and TRBJ1-5; no clear D. Germline V gene sequence: CDR1 SNHLY, CDR2 FYNNEI. The CDR3 sequence is 15 residues long. Deletions cut 4 bases from V and 0 bases from J, with 10 bases between. The CDR3 region has the DNA TGTGCCAGCAGTGCGCCGACAAGTAGCAATCAGCCCCAGCATTTT. Translated: CASSAPTSSNQPQHF.

This clonotype was observed at least ten times. The J gene is TRBJ2-7, the V gene TRBV7-6, with D perhaps matching TRBD2 (6 bases). The length of the CDR3 is 14 residues. Germline CDR1 is SGHVS and CDR2 is FNYEAQ. V was cut by 5 bases and J by 0 bases, with 11 bases left in between. CDR3 amino acids: CASSPGLSSYEQYF. The CDR3 coding sequence is TGTGCCAGCAGCCCCGGACTATCCTCCTACGAGCAGTACTTC.

This clonotype was detected many times. This sequence joins TRBV20-1 and TRBJ2-1; 14 positions agree with TRBD2. J lost 7 bases, V lost 6 bases, and 8 bases had no gene match. Per the germline V gene, CDR1 is DFQATT and CDR2 is SNEGSKA (reference sequence). This CDR3 has 15 residues. The CDR3 region has the DNA TGCAGTGCAGGTCGGGGGACTAGCGGGAGTAATGAGCAGTTCTTC. Translating it yields CSAGRGTSGSNEQFF.

This clonotype occurred many times. CDR3 bases: TGCAGTGCCGAAAGGGACGGATCAAACACCATATATTTT. It is translated as CSAERDGSNTIYF. The chain carries TRBV20-1 and TRBJ1-3; D might be TRBD1 (5 bases). V gave up 6 bases and J gave up 6 bases, with 15 bases separating them. Germline CDR1 reads DFQATT; CDR2 reads SNEGSKA (reference sequence). This CDR3 comprises 13 residues.

V is TRBV4-3 and J is TRBJ2-1, with 8 bases lining up with TRBD1. The V and J ends lost 1 base and 4 bases, in that order; junction bases with no gene match: 6. The CDR3 has 16 residues. The germline CDR1 and CDR2 sequences are LGHNA and YSLEER. CDR3 in DNA: TGCGCCAGCAGCCAAGGGTACCAGGGGGCGTACAATGAGCAGTTCTTC. It codes for CASSQGYQGAYNEQFF.

This clonotype was seen ten or more times. The gene calls are TRBV20-1 and TRBJ2-1; 11 bases map to TRBD2. The CDR3 runs to 15 residues. V lost 0 bases and J lost 7; bases outside the gene matches: 5. CDR1 and CDR2 from the germline V gene are DFQATT and SNEGSKA (reference sequence). CDR3 sequence reads: CSARELAGGVNEQFF. The CDR3 region has the DNA TGCAGTGCTAGAGAATTAGCGGGGGGGGTGAATGAGCAGTTCTTC.

The rearrangement joins TRBV6-1 to TRBJ1-2; perhaps TRBD1 as D (6 bases). Germline values: CDR1 MNHNS, CDR2 SASEGT. V was trimmed by 6 bases and J by 7 bases, leaving 21 bases between them. This CDR3 has 15 residues. CDR3 region: CASSSAGGIDRGYTF. The CDR3 DNA sequence: TGTGCCAGCAGCTCCGCGGGGGGCATTGACCGTGGCTACACCTTC.

This rearrangement joins TRBV7-6 to TRBJ2-1; D not resolved. This CDR3 is 11 amino acids long. V shed 4 bases and J shed 9 bases, with 7 bases lying between them. CDR1 and CDR2 (germline): SGHVS, FNYEAQ. This chain's CDR3 is CASSSTGEQFF. The CDR3 DNA reads TGTGCCAGCAGCTCCACCGGTGAGCAGTTCTTC.

Many counts were recorded for this clonotype. The chain combines TRBV10-3 with TRBJ1-2; D remains unclear. There are 13 residues in the CDR3. Trimming took off 4 bases at V and 0 bases at J, with 6 bases between the two ends. The V gene's germline CDR1 is ENHRY and CDR2 SYGVKD. The CDR3 region has the DNA TGTGCCATCAGTGGTGGGGCTAACTATGGCTACACCTTC. Its protein product is CAISGGANYGYTF.

This rearrangement joins TRBV7-2 to TRBJ2-3; TRBD2 aligns across 14 bases. Germline assignment: CDR1 SGHTA and CDR2 FQGNSA. The CDR3 is 15 amino acids. With 5 bases clipped from V and 9 bases from J, the junction kept 7 bases outside the gene matches. CDR3 nucleotides: TGTGCCAGCAGCCCAAAGACTAGCGGGAGGGCGACGCAGTATTTT. It encodes CASSPKTSGRATQYF. The variable domain in full, with the rest retrieved from reference TRBV7-2 and TRBJ2-3, is GAGVSQSPSNKVTEKGKDVELRCDPISGHTALYWYRQSLGQGLEFLIYFQGNSAPDKSGLPSDRFSAERTGGSVSTLTIQRTQQEDSAVYLCASSPKTSGRATQYFGPGTRLTVL.

Many counts were recorded for this clonotype. The J gene is TRBJ2-2, the V gene TRBV7-9; 7 bases map to TRBD1. V was clipped by 5 bases and J by 0 bases; unmatched bases: 6. The CDR3 has 16 amino acids. Looked up from germline, CDR1 is SEHNR and CDR2 is FQNEAQ (reference sequence). The CDR3 region is CASSPDRAANTGELFF. The CDR3 bases are TGTGCCAGCAGCCCTGACAGGGCTGCGAACACCGGGGAGCTGTTTTTT.